The T cell receptor (beta chain) described here comes from a study of radiotherapy plus CTLA-4 blockade in lung cancer. Chemo-refractory metastatic non-small-cell lung cancer patients underwent focal radiation alongside CTLA-4 blockade with ipilimumab. Overall study results and limits: Subsequent to radiotherapy plus ipilimumab, tumor-derived TCR clones underwent expansion in blood.

Notes on this clone: Its antigen is not known.

CDR3 length: 18 amino acids. Trimming pared 0 bases from V and 0 bases from J, leaving 18 bases between. Germline CDR1 SGDLS, CDR2 YYNGEE. The repertoire was sequenced with immunoSEQ multiplex PCR; TCRdb's copy has only in-frame clones and lacks some. The sample includes tens of thousands of clones, roughly 76% of them seen just once. The sequence derives from a human donor with non-small cell lung cancer whose response to radiotherapy plus ipilimumab could not be evaluated. This chain uses TRBV9 with TRBJ1-2; D possibly corresponds to TRBD1 (6 bases). The sequences come from peripheral blood, collected from a patient treated with radiotherapy plus ipilimumab. CDR3 DNA sequence: TGTGCCAGCAGCGTAGAATATATGGGGACAAAAGCTAACTATGGCTACACCTTC. Translation gives CASSVEYMGTKANYGYTF.